These 11 T cell receptor beta chains share one sample of origin, sequenced in a study of T cell repertoires in cytomegalovirus infection. These TCRs' antigens remain unknown. TCRdb re-derived calls from the reads in MiXCR, one entry per CDR3 protein. Here the sample spans some 270,000 distinct CDR3 sequences, roughly a fifth being singletons. This material consisted of cultured PBMCs, taken from culture after CMV antigen stimulation. The receptor set was obtained from a human donor in good health (CMV status not recorded). Some clones in this sample may be carry-over from other donors' samples.

This clonotype was detected ten times or more. The chain uses TRBV12-3 or TRBV12-4 and TRBJ2-1; unclear D gene. The CDR3 covers 15 residues. V dropped 7 bases and J dropped 2 bases, with 15 bases sitting between them. CDR3 nucleotide sequence: TGTGCCAGCACTACGACACTGGCGGCCTACAATGAGCAGTTCTTC. Residues: CASTTTLAAYNEQFF.

The rearrangement joins TRBV4-3 to TRBJ1-5; D is perhaps TRBD1 (5 bases). Germline V gene data show CDR1 as LGHNA and CDR2 as YSLEER. Trimming took off 4 bases at V and 2 bases at J, with 18 bases between the two ends. There are 17 residues in the CDR3. CDR3 DNA sequence: TGCGCCAGCAGCCCCTCAGGAACAGGTGGCGGCAATCAGCCCCAGCATTTT. Its protein product is CASSPSGTGGGNQPQHF.

The chain has TRBV20-1 and TRBJ2-3; D might be TRBD2 (6 bases). Germline lookup yields CDR1 DFQATT and CDR2 SNEGSKA (reference sequence). Trimming removed 3 bases at V and 4 bases at J, with 14 bases between. The length of the CDR3 is 14 residues. CDR3 nucleotide sequence: TGCAGTGCTAGGTCGGGAGTCCGCTCAGATACGCAGTATTTT. Encoded protein: CSARSGVRSDTQYF.

This clonotype has only a few counts. The rearrangement uses TRBV4-3 and TRBJ2-1; TRBD2 might be the D (6 bases). The CDR3 sequence is 15 residues long. In germline, CDR1 is LGHNA, CDR2 YSLEER. Trimming removed 0 bases from V and 6 bases from J, with 12 bases in between. The CDR3 nucleotides are TGCGCCAGCAGCCAAGAAATTCGCGGGATCAATGAGCAGTTCTTC. This codes for CASSQEIRGINEQFF.

This clonotype has only a few counts. The chain links TRBV30 to TRBJ2-7, with a possible D match to TRBD1 (5 bases). This CDR3 has 15 amino acids. Germline CDR1 GTSNPN, CDR2 SVGIG (reference sequence). Trimming left V 3 bases short and J 2 bases short, with 17 bases between. The CDR3 reads CAWSIGLGDAYEQYF. CDR3 in DNA: TGTGCCTGGAGCATAGGGCTAGGGGATGCCTACGAGCAGTACTTC.

The chain is built from TRBV12-3 or TRBV12-4 and TRBJ1-1, with D uncertain. The CDR3 contains 14 residues. V gave up 1 base and J gave up 5 bases, with 11 bases separating them. The CDR3 sequence is CASSLESGVTEAFF. The CDR3 nucleotides read TGTGCCAGCAGTTTAGAAAGTGGGGTAACTGAAGCTTTCTTT.

The chain recombines TRBV29-1 with TRBJ1-4; D remains ambiguous. V dropped 7 bases and J dropped 0 bases, with 6 bases sitting between them. The germline gives CDR1 SQVTM, CDR2 ANQGSEA. The CDR3 loop spans 12 amino acids. In DNA form, the CDR3 reads TGCAGCGCCGCTGCAACTAATGAAAAACTGTTTTTT. Translating gives CSAAATNEKLFF.

The chain combines TRBV4-1 with TRBJ1-1, with a weak D call TRBD1 (6 bases). Germline-derived CDR1 and CDR2 are MGHRA and YSYEKL. The CDR3 sequence is 16 residues long. V lost 1 base and J lost 2, with 14 bases in between. The chain's CDR3 is CASSQGDRRSNTEAFF. The CDR3 nucleotides read TGCGCCAGCAGCCAAGGTGACAGGAGGTCCAACACTGAAGCTTTCTTT.

The chain recombines TRBV19 with TRBJ1-1; 10 bases are shared with TRBD1. V trimming: 10 bases; J trimming: 8 bases; junction bases outside the gene matches: 7. This CDR3 spans 12 amino acids. Germline CDR1 reads LNHDA; CDR2 reads SQIVND (reference sequence). CDR3 coding DNA: TGTGCCATAAGGGACAGGGGTACGGAAGCTTTCTTT. It codes for CAIRDRGTEAFF.

The table lists this clonotype with a few counts. J is TRBJ1-4 and V is TRBV12-3 or TRBV12-4; D is possibly TRBD1 (5 bases). This CDR3 is built from 14 residues. V was pared by 6 bases and J by 8 bases, with 16 bases between. The chain's CDR3 is CASSLAEGWEKLFF. As DNA, the CDR3 is TGTGCCAGCAGCCTAGCGGAGGGGTGGGAAAAACTGTTTTTT.

This clonotype has more than one count but fewer than ten. The genes are TRBV19 and TRBJ1-1; D perhaps matches TRBD1 (5 bases). CDR3 length: 14 residues. Germline V gene lookup returns CDR1 LNHDA and CDR2 SQIVND (reference sequence). V lost 10 bases and J lost 1, with 16 bases in between. Here the CDR3 reads CATESRVQNTEAFF. The CDR3 region has the DNA TGTGCCACCGAGTCCAGGGTTCAGAACACTGAAGCTTTCTTT.